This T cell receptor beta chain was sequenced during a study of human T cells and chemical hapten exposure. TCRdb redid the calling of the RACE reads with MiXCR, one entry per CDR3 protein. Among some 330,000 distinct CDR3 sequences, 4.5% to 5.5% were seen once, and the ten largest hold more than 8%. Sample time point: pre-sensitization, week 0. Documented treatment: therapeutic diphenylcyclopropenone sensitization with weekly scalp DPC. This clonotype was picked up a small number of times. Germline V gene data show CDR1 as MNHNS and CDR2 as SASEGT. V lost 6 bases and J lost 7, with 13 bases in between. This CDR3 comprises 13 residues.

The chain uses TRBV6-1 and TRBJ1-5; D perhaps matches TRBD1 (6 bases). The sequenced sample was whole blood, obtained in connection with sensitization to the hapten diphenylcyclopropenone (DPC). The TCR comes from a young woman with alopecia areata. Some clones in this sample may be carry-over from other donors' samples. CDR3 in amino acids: CASRPGDWQPQHF. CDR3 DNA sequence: TGTGCCAGCAGACCAGGGGATTGGCAGCCCCAGCATTTT.